This T cell receptor beta chain was recovered during a study of T cells of healthy individuals. There are many counts of this clonotype. From the 5' RACE reads, TCRdb called clonotypes with MiXCR, one entry per CDR3 protein. The table records under 70,000 distinct CDR3 sequences, under 15% of them present only once. Germline CDR1 and CDR2: WSHSY and SAAADI. The CDR3 length is 13 residues. The germline V and J ends were trimmed by 8 bases and 0 bases, with 10 bases remaining between them. This receptor was identified in a human donor in good health. This rearrangement joins TRBV10-2 to TRBJ1-1; no clear D gene. As DNA, the CDR3 is TGCGCCAGCGAAGGAAGGATGAACACTGAAGCTTTCTTT. It encodes CASEGRMNTEAFF.